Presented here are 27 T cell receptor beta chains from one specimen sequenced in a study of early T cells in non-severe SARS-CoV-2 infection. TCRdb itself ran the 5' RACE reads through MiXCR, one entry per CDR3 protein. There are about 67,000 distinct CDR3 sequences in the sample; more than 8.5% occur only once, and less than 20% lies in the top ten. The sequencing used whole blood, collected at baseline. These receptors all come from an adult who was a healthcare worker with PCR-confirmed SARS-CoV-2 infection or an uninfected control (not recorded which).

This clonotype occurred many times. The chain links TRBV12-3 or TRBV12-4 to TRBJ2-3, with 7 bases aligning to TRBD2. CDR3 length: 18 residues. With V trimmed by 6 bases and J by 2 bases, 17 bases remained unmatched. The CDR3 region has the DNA TGTGCCAGCAGCCCCGGGAAAGCGGGACCAGCCATCACAGATACGCAGTATTTT. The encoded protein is CASSPGKAGPAITDTQYF.

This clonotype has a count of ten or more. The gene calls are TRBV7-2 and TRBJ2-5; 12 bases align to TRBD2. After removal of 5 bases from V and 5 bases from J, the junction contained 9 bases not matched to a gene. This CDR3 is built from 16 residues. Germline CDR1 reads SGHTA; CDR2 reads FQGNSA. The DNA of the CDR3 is TGTGCCAGCAGCCTTGGACTAGCGGGATCACAGGAGACCCAGTACTTC. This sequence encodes CASSLGLAGSQETQYF.

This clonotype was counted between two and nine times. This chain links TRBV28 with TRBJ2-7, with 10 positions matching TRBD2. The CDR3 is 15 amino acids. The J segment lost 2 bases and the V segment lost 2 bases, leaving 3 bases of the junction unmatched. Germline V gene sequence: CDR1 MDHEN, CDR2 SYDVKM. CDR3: CASSLRLAGPYEQYF. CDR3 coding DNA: TGTGCCAGCAGTTTACGACTAGCGGGCCCCTACGAGCAGTACTTC.

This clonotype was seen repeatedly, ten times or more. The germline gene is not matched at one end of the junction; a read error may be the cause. The CDR3 DNA sequence: TGTGCCAGCAGCGTAGGAATGTCACAGGGAGGTGAAGTTTTCTTT. Amino acids: CASSVGMSQGGEVFF. The chain recombines TRBV9 with TRBJ1-1; a possible D gene is TRBD1 (6 bases). Germline V gives CDR1 SGDLS, CDR2 YYNGEE. The CDR3 extends over 15 amino acids.

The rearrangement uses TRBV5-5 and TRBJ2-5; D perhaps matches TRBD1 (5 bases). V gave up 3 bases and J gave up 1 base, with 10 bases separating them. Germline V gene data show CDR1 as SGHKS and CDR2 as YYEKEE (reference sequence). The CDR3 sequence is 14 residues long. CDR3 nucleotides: TGTGCCAGCAGCTCCGGACATATCCAAGAGACCCAGTACTTC. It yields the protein CASSSGHIQETQYF.

The CDR3 sequence: CASSFRGANTGELFF. Here the CDR3 DNA reads TGTGCCAGCAGCTTCAGGGGGGCGAACACCGGGGAGCTGTTTTTT. The rearrangement links TRBV7-2 to TRBJ2-2, with D perhaps TRBD1 (7 bases). Between the trimmed V and J ends, which lost 3 bases and 0 bases, there was a span of 8 bases. The germline CDR1 and CDR2 sequences are SGHTA and FQGNSA. The length of the CDR3 is 15 residues. The full variable domain, with the rest looked up from reference TRBV7-2 and TRBJ2-2, is GAGVSQSPSNKVTEKGKDVELRCDPISGHTALYWYRQSLGQGLEFLIYFQGNSAPDKSGLPSDRFSAERTGGSVSTLTIQRTQQEDSAVYLCASSFRGANTGELFFGEGSRLTVL.

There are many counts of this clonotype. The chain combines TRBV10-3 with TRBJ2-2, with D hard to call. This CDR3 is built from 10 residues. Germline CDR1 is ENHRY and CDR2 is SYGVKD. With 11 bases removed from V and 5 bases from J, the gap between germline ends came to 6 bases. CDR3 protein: CAAGTGELFF. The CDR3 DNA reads TGTGCCGCAGGAACCGGGGAGCTGTTTTTT.

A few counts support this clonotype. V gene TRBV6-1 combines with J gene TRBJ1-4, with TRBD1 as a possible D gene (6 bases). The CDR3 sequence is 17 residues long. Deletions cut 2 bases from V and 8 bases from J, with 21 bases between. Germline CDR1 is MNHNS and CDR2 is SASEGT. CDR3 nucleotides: TGTGCCAGCAGTGAAATGGGGTTCTGGGGGGCGGAGGAAAAACTGTTTTTT. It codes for CASSEMGFWGAEEKLFF.

Written as DNA, the CDR3 is TGTGCCAGCAGCGTAGCTAAGGGACAGGGGGCCGGGGATACGCAGTATTTT. It specifies CASSVAKGQGAGDTQYF. The rearrangement links TRBV9 to TRBJ2-3, with 12 bases identical to TRBD1. Germline loops: CDR1 SGDLS, CDR2 YYNGEE. The CDR3 is made up of 17 amino acids. V trimming: 0 bases; J trimming: 6 bases; junction bases outside the gene matches: 8. Combining the CDR3 with reference TRBV9 and TRBJ2-3 gives the whole variable domain DSGVTQTPKHLITATGQRVTLRCSPRSGDLSVYWYQQSLDQGLQFLIQYYNGEERAKGNILERFSAQQFPDLHSELNLSSLELGDSALYFCASSVAKGQGAGDTQYFGPGTRLTVL.

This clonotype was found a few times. The CDR3 DNA sequence: TGTGCCAGCAGTGTGGGTGGGCAGCCCCAGCATTTT. It is translated as CASSVGGQPQHF. This chain uses TRBV25-1 with TRBJ1-5; unclear D gene. CDR3 length equals 12 residues. Per the germline V gene, CDR1 is MGHDK and CDR2 is SYGVNS. Trimming stripped 4 bases from V and 7 bases from J, with 8 bases between.

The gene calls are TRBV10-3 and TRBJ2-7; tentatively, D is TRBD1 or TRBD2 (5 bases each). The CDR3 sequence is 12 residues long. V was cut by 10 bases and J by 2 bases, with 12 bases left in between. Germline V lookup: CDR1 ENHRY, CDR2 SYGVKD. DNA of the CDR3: TGTGCCACCCGGGACGGTACCTACGAGCAGTACTTC. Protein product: CATRDGTYEQYF.

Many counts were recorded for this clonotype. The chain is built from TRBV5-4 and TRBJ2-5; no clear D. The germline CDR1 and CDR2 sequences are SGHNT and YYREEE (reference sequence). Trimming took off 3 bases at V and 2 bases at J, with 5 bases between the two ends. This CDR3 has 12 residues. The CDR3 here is CASSSEQETQYF. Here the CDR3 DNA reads TGTGCCAGCAGCTCAGAACAAGAGACCCAGTACTTC. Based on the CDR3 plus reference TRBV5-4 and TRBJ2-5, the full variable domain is ETGVTQSPTHLIKTRGQQVTLRCSSQSGHNTVSWYQQALGQGPQFIFQYYREEENGRGNFPPRFSGLQFPNYSSELNVNALELDDSALYLCASSSEQETQYFGPGTRLLVL.

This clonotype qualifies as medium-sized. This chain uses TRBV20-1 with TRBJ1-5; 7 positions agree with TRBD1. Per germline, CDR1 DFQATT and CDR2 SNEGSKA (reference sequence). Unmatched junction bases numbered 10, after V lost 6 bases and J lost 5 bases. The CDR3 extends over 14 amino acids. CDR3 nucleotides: TGCAGTGCATCGACAGGGTCACTTCATCAGCCCCAGCATTTT. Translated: CSASTGSLHQPQHF.

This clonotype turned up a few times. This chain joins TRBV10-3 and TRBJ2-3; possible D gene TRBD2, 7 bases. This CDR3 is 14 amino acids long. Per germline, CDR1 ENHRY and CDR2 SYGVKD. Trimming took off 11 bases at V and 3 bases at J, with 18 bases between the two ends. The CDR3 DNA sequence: TGTGCCGCCCGGGGGGCTGGGAGGACAGATACGCAGTATTTT. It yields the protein CAARGAGRTDTQYF.

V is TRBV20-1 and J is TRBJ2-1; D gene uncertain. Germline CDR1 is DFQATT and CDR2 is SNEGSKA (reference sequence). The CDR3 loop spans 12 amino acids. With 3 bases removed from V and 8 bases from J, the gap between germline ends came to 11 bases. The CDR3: CSASATVDEQFF. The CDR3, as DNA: TGCAGTGCTAGTGCGACGGTCGATGAGCAGTTCTTC.

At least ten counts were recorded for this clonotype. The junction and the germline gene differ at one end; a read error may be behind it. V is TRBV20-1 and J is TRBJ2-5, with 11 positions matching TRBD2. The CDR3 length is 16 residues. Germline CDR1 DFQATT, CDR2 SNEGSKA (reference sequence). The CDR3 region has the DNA TGCAGTGCCAGAGGGATTAGCGGGAGGGCCTTAGAGACCCAGTACTTC. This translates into CSARGISGRALETQYF.

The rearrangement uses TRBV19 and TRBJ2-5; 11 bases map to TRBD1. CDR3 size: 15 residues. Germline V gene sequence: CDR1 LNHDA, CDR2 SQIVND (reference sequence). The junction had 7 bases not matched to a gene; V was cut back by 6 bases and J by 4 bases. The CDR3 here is CASSSGTGGLETQYF. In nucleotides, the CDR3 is TGTGCCAGTAGCTCCGGGACAGGGGGACTAGAGACCCAGTACTTC.

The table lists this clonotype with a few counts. The CDR3 DNA is TGCAGTGCTAGGGCGAACGGGGACAATCAGCCCCAGCATTTT. Amino acid sequence: CSARANGDNQPQHF. The chain employs TRBV20-1 and TRBJ1-5; D not certain. Germline V gene lookup returns CDR1 DFQATT and CDR2 SNEGSKA (reference sequence). Trimming left V 3 bases short and J 3 bases short, with 12 bases between. This CDR3 comprises 14 residues.

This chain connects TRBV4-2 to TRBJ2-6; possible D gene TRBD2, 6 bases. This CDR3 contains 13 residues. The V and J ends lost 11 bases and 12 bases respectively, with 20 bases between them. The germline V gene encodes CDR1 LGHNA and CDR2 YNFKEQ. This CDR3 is CAAQSGGIGVLTF. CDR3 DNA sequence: TGTGCCGCGCAGTCCGGGGGAATTGGCGTCCTGACTTTC.

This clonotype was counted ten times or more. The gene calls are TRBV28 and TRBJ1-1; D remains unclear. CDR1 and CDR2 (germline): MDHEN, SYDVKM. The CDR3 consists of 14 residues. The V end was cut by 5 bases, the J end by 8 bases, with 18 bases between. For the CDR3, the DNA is TGTGCCAGCAGTCCCCACGGCCCAGACGCGGAAGCTTTCTTT. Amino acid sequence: CASSPHGPDAEAFF.

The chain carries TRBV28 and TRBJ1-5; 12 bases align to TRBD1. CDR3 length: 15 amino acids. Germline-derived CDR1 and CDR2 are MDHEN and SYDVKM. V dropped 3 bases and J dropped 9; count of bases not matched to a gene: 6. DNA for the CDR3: TGTGCCAGCAGTTTCCCGGGACAGGGGGCATGGCCCCAGCATTTT. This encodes CASSFPGQGAWPQHF.

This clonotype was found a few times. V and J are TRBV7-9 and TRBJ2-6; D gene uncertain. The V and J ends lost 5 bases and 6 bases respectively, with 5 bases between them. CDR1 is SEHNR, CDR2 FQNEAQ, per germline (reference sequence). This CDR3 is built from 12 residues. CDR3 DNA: TGTGCCAGCAGCCCATCGGCCAACGTCCTGACTTTC. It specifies CASSPSANVLTF.

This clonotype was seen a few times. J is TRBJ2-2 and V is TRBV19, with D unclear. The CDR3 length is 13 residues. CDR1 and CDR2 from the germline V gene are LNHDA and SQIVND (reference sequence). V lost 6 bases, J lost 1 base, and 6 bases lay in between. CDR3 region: CASREKNTGELFF. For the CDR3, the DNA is TGTGCCAGTAGAGAGAAGAACACCGGGGAGCTGTTTTTT.

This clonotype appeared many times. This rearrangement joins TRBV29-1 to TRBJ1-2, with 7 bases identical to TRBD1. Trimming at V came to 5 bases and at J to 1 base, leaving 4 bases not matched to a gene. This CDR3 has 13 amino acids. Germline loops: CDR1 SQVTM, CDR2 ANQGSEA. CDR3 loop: CSVRAGGNYGYTF. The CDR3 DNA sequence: TGCAGCGTTCGGGCAGGGGGTAACTATGGCTACACCTTC.

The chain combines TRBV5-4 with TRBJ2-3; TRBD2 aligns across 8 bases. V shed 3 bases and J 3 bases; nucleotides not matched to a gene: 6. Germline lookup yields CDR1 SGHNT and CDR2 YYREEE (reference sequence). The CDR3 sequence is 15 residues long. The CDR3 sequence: CASSSGTRVTDTQYF. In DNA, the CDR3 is TGTGCCAGCAGCTCCGGGACTAGGGTAACAGATACGCAGTATTTT.

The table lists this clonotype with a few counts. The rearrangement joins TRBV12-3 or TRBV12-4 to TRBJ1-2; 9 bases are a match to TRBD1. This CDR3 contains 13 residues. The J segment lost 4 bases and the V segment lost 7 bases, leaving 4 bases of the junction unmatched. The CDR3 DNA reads TGTGCCAGCAAGGGGACAGGGCCCTATGGCTACACCTTC. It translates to CASKGTGPYGYTF.

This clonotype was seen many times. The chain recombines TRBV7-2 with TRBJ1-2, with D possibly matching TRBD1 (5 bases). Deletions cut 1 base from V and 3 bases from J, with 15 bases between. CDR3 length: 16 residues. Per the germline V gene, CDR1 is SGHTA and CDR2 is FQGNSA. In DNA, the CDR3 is TGTGCCAGCAGCTTAGATCAGGCAGGGCAGGACTATGGCTACACCTTC. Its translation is CASSLDQAGQDYGYTF. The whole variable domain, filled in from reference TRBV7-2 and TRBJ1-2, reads GAGVSQSPSNKVTEKGKDVELRCDPISGHTALYWYRQSLGQGLEFLIYFQGNSAPDKSGLPSDRFSAERTGGSVSTLTIQRTQQEDSAVYLCASSLDQAGQDYGYTFGSGTRLTVV.